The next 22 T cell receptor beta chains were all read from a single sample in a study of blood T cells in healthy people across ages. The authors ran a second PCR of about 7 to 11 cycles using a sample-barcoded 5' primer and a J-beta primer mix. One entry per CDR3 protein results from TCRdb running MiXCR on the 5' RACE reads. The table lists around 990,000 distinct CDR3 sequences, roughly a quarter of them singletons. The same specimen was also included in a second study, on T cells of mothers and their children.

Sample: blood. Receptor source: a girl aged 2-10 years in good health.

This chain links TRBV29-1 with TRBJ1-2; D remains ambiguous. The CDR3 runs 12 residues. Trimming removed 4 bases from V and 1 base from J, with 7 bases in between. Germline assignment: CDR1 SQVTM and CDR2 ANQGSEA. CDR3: CSVVKNNYGYTF. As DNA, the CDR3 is TGCAGCGTTGTTAAGAATAACTATGGCTACACCTTC.

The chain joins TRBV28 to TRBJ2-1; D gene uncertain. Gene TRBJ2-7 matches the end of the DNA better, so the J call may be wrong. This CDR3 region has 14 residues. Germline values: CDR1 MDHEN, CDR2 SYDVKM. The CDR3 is CASSLWAPRGEQYF. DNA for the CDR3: TGTGCCAGCAGTTTGTGGGCCCCCCGCGGCGAGCAGTACTTC.

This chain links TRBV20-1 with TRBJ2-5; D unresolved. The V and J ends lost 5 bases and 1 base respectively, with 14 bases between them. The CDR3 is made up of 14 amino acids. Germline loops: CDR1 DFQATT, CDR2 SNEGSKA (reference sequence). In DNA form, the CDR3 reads TGCAGTGCTCCGAAGCTGGACGGCCAAGAGACCCAGTACTTC. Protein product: CSAPKLDGQETQYF.

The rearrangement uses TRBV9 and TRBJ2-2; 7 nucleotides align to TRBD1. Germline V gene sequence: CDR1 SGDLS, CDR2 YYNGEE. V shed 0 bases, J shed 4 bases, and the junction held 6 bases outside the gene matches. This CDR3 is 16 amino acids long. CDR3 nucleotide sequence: TGTGCCAGCAGCGTAGATGAACAGGGGCCCACCGGGGAGCTGTTTTTT. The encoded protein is CASSVDEQGPTGELFF.

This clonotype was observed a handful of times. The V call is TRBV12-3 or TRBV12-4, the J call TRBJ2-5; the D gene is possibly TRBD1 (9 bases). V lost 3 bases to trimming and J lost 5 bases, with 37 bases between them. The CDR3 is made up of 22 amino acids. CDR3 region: CASSLPRGTQDRGERETETQYF. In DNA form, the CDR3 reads TGTGCCAGCAGTTTGCCCAGGGGGACCCAGGACAGGGGTGAGCGGGAGACGGAGACCCAGTACTTC.

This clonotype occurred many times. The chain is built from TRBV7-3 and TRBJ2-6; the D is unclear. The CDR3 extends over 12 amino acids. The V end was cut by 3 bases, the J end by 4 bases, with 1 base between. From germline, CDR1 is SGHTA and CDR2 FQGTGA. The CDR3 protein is CASSFGANVLTF. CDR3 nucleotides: TGTGCCAGCAGCTTCGGGGCCAACGTCCTGACTTTC.

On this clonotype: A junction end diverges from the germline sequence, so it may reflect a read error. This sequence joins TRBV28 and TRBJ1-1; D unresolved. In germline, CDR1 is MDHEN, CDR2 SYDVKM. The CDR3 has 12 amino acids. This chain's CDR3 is CEPMRMNTEAFF. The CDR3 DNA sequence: TGCGAGCCCATGAGAATGAACACCGAAGCTTTCTTT.

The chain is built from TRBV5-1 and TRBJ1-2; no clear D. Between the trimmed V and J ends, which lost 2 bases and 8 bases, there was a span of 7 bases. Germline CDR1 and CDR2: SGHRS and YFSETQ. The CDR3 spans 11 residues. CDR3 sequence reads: CASSLGLGYTF. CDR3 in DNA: TGCGCCAGCAGCTTAGGATTGGGCTACACCTTC.

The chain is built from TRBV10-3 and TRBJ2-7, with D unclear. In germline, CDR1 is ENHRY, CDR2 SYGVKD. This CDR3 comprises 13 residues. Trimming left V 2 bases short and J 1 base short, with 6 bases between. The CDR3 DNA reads TGTGCCATCAGTGAGGCGGTTTCCTACGAGCAGTACTTC. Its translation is CAISEAVSYEQYF.

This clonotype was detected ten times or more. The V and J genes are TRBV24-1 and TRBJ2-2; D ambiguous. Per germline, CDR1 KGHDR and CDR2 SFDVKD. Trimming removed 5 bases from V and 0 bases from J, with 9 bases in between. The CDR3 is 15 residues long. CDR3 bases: TGTGCCACCAGTGTCATGACCGCGAACACCGGGGAGCTGTTTTTT. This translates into CATSVMTANTGELFF.

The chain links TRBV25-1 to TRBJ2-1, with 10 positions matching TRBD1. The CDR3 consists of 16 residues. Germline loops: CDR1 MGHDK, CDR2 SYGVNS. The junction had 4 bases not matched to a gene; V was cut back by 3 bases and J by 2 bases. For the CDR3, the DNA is TGTGCCAGCAGTGATACCGGGACAGGGGCCTACAATGAGCAGTTCTTC. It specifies CASSDTGTGAYNEQFF.

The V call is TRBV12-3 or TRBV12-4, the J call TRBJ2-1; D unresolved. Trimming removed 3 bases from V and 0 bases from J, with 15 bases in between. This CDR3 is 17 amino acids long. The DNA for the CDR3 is TGTGCCAGCAGTTTGGAAGAATCTCACAACTCCTACAATGAGCAGTTCTTC. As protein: CASSLEESHNSYNEQFF.

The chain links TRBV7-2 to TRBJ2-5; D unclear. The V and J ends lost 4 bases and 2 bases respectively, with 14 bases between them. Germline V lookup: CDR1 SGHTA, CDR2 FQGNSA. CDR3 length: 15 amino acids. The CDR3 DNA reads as TGTGCCAGCAGCTCAAGTGGTAGTGATCAAGAGACCCAGTACTTC. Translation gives CASSSSGSDQETQYF.

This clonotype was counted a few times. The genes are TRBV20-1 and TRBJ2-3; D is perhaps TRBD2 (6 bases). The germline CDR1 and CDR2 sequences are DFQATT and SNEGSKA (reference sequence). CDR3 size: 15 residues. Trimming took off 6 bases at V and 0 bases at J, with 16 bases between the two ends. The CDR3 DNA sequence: TGCAGTGCAACCACGGGACTCGTTAGCACAGATACGCAGTATTTT. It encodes CSATTGLVSTDTQYF.

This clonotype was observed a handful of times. DNA of the CDR3: TGCAGTGCTAGAGCACCCTCGGGGACCGGGGAGCTGTTTTTT. Translation: CSARAPSGTGELFF. The genes are TRBV20-1 and TRBJ2-2, with D perhaps TRBD2 (5 bases). Germline-derived CDR1 and CDR2 are DFQATT and SNEGSKA (reference sequence). The CDR3 length is 14 residues. The ends were cut back, 1 base at V and 5 bases at J, with 11 bases in the middle.

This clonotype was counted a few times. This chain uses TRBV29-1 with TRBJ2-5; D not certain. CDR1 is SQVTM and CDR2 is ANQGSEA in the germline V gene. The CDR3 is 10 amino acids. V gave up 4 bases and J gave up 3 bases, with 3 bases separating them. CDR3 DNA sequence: TGCAGCGTTGGGAAAGAGACCCAGTACTTC. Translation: CSVGKETQYF.

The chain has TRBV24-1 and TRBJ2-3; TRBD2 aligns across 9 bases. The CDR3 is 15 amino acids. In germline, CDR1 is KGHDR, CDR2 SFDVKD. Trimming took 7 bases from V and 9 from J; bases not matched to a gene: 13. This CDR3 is CATSSSSGATSTQYF. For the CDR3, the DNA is TGTGCCACCAGCTCATCTAGCGGGGCAACAAGCACGCAGTATTTT.

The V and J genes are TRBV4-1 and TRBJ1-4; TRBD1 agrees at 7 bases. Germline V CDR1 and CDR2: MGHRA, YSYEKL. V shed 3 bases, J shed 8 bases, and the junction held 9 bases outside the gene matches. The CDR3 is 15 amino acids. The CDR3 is CASSHPDRREEKLFF. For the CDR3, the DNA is TGCGCCAGCAGCCACCCGGACAGGCGGGAAGAAAAACTGTTTTTT.

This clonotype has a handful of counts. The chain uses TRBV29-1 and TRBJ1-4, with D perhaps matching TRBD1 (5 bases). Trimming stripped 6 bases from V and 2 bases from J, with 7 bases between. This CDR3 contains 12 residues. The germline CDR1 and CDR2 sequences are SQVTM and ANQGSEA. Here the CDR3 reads CSVRGTNEKLFF. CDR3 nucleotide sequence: TGCAGCGTGAGGGGTACTAATGAAAAACTGTTTTTT. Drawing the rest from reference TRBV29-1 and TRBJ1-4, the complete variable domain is SAVISQKPSRDICQRGTSLTIQCQVDSQVTMMFWYRQQPGQSLTLIATANQGSEATYESGFVIDKFPISRPNLTFSTLTVSNMSPEDSSIYLCSVRGTNEKLFFGSGTQLSVL.

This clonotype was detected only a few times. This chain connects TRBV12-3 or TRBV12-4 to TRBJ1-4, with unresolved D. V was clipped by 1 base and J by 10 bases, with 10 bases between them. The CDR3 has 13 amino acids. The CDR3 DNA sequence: TGTGCCAGCAGTTTAGGGATCGTGGGAAAACTGTTTTTT. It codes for CASSLGIVGKLFF.

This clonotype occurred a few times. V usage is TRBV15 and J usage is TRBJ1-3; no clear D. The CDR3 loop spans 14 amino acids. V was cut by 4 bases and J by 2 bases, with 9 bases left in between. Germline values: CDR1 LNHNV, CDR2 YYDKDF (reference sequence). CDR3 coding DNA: TGTGCCACCAGCAAGGAAAGCCCTGGAAACACCATATATTTT. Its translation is CATSKESPGNTIYF.

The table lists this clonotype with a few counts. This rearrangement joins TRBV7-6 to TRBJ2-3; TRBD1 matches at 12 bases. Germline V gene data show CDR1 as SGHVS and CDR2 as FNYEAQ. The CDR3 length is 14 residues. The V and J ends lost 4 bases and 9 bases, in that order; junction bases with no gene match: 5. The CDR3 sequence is CASSSGQGASTQYF. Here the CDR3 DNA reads TGTGCCAGCAGCTCGGGACAGGGGGCTAGCACGCAGTATTTT.